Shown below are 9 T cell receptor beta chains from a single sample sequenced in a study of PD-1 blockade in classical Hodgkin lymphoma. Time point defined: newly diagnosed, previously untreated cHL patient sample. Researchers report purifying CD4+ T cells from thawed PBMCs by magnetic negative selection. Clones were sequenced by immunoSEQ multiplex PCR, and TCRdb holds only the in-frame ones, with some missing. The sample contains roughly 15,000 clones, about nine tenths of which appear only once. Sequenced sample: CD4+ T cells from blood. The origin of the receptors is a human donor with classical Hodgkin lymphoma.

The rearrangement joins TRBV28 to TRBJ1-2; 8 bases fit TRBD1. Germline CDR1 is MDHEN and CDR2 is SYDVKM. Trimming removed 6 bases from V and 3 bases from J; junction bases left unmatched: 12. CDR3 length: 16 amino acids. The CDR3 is CASRPLPGQEDYGYTF. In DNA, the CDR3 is TGTGCCAGCAGACCCCTCCCGGGACAGGAGGACTATGGCTACACCTTC.

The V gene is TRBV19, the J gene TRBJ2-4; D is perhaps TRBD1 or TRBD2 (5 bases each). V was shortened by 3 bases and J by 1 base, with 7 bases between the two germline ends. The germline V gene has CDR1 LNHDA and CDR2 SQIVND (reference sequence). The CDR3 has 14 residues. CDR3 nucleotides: TGTGCCAGTAGTATGGGGGTTGCCAAAAACATTCAGTACTTC. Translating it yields CASSMGVAKNIQYF.

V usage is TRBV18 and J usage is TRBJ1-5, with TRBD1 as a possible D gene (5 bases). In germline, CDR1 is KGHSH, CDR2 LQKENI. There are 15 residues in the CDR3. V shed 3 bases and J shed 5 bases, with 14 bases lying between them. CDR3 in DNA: TGTGCCAGCTCACCTCGGGGCACGGGGGATCAGCCCCAGCATTTT. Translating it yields CASSPRGTGDQPQHF.

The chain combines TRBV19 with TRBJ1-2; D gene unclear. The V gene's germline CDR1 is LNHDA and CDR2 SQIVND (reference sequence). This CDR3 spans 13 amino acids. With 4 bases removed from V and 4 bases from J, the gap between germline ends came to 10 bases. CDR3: CASSKQDFYGYTF. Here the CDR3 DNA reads TGTGCCAGTAGTAAGCAGGATTTCTATGGCTACACCTTC.

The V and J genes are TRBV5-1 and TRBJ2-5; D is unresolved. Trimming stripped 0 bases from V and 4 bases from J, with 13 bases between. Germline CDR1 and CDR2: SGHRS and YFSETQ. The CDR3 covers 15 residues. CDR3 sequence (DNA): TGCGCCAGCAGCTTGGCCGTTGGTCGTAGAGAGACCCAGTACTTC. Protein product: CASSLAVGRRETQYF. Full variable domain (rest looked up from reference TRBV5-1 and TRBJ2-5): KAGVTQTPRYLIKTRGQQVTLSCSPISGHRSVSWYQQTPGQGLQFLFEYFSETQRNKGNFPGRFSGRQFSNSRSEMNVSTLELGDSALYLCASSLAVGRRETQYFGPGTRLLVL.

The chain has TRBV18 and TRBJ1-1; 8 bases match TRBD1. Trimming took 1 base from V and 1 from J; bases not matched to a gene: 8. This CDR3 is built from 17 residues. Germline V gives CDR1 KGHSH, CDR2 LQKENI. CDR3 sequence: CASSPRINQGANTEAFF. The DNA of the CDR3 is TGTGCCAGCTCACCACGGATAAATCAGGGGGCGAACACTGAAGCTTTCTTT.

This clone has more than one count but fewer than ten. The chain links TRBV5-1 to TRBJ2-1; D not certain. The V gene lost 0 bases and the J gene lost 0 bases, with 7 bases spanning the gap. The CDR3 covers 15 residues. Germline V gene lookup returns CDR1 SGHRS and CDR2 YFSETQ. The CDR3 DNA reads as TGCGCCAGCAGCTTGGCTCACCTCTCCTACAATGAGCAGTTCTTC. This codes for CASSLAHLSYNEQFF.

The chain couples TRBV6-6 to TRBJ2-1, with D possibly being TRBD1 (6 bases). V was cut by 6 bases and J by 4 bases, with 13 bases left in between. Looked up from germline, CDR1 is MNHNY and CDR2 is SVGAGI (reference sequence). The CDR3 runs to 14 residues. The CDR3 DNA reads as TGTGCCAGCAGCTCCCCGGACAGATACAATGAGCAGTTCTTC. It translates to CASSSPDRYNEQFF.

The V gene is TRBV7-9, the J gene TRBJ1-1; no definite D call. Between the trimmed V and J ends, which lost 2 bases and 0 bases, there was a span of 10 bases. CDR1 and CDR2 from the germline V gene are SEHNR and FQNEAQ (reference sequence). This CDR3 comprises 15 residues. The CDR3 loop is CASSLNLAMNTEAFF. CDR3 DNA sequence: TGTGCCAGCAGCTTAAATCTGGCCATGAACACTGAAGCTTTCTTT.